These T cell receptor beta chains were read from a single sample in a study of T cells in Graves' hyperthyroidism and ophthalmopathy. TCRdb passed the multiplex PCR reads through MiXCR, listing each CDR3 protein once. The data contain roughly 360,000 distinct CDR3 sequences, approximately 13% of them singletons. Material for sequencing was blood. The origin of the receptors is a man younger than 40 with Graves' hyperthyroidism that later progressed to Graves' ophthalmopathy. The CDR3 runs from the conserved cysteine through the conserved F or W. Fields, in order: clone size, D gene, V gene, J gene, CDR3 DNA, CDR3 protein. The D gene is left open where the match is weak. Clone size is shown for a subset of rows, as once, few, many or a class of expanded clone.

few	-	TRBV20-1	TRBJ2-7	TGCAGTGCTAGAGATCTTGGAGGGGGGACCACCTGGCGGCAGTACTTC	CSARDLGGGTTWRQYF
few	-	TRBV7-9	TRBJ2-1	TGTGCCAGCAGCTCCGACATTATTTCCTACAATGAGCAGTTCTTC	CASSSDIISYNEQFF
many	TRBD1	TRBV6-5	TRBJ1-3	TGTGCCAGCAGTTACGCTAGGGGGCAAGGAAACACCATATATTTT	CASSYARGQGNTIYF
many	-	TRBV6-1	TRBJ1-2	TGTGCCAGCAGTGAAGTGGGCAGGGTGCATGGCTACACCTTC	CASSEVGRVHGYTF
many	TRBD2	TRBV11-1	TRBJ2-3	TGTGCCAGCAGCTTTGGACTAGCGGGGGGCTACAGCACAGATACGCAGTATTTT	CASSFGLAGGYSTDTQYF
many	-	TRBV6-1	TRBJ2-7	TGTGCCAGCAGTGTTATTTACGAGCAGTACTTC	CASSVIYEQYF
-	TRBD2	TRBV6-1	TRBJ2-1	TGTGCCAGCAGTGAACTAGCGGGGGGGTTATACAATGAGCAGTTCTTC	CASSELAGGLYNEQFF
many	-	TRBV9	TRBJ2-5	TGTGCCAGCAGCGTATCAGCGGGCCATATCCAAGAGACCCAGTACTTC	CASSVSAGHIQETQYF
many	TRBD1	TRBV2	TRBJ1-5	TGTGCCAGCGGTAGGGACAGGATGAATCAGCCCCAGCATTTT	CASGRDRMNQPQHF
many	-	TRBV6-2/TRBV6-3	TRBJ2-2	TGTGCCAGCAGTTACTGGGCAGGGGAGTACACCGGGGAGCTGTTTTTT	CASSYWAGEYTGELFF
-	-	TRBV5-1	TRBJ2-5	TGCGCCAGCAGCTACGGGACTTCGCAAGAGACCCAGTACTTC	CASSYGTSQETQYF
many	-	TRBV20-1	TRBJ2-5	TGCAGTGCTGGGGGACCCCGAAGTGTAGGAGAGACCCAGTACTTC	CSAGGPRSVGETQYF
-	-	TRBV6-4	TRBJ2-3	TGTGCCAGCAGTGACTCGAGCAGGGGTGGAGATACGCAGTATTTT	CASSDSSRGGDTQYF
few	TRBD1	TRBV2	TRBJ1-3	TGTGCCAGCAGGGGACAGCGAGGCTCTGGAAACACCATATATTTT	CASRGQRGSGNTIYF
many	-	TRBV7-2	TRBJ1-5	TGTGCCAGCAGTCCGGGTACAACATATAGCAATCAGCCCCAGCATTTT	CASSPGTTYSNQPQHF
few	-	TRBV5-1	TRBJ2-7	TGCGCCAGCAGCCCTAACCCCGGGACGGACTCCTACGAGCAGTACTTC	CASSPNPGTDSYEQYF
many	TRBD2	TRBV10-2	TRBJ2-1	TGCGCCAGCAGTGAGCCATTAGATTTAGCGGGGGGACACAATGAGCAGTTCTTC	CASSEPLDLAGGHNEQFF
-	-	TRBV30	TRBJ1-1	TGTGCCTGGAGTCTCCCCACGAACACTGAAGCTTTCTTT	CAWSLPTNTEAFF
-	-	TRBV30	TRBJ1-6	TGTGCCTGGAGTGTAGGTGTACCCCATAATTCACCCCTCCACTTT	CAWSVGVPHNSPLHF
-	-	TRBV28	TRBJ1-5	TGTGCCAGCAGTTTAGTAGTCAATCAGCCCCAGCATTTT	CASSLVVNQPQHF
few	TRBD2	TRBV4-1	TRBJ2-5	TGCGCCAGCAGCCAAGAGGGGGTATCGACTAGCAAGCAAGAGACCCAGTACTTC	CASSQEGVSTSKQETQYF
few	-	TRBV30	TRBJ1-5	TGTGCCTGGAGTAAGTCAGGCAATCAGCCCCAGCATTTT	CAWSKSGNQPQHF
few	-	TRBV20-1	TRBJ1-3	TGCAGTGCCCGAAGTCCCCGGGGAAACACCATATATTTT	CSARSPRGNTIYF
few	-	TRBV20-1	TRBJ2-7	TGCAGTGGTTCCGGCGGCAGGGGCTACGAGCAGTACTTC	CSGSGGRGYEQYF
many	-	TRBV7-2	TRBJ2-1	TGTGCCAGCAGCCTAACGGCGGCCAATGAGCAGTTCTTC	CASSLTAANEQFF
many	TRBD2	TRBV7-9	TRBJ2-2	TGTGCCAGCAGCCGCCCGCGGGGGTCGAACACCGGGGAGCTGTTTTTT	CASSRPRGSNTGELFF